This T cell receptor (beta chain) was recovered during a study of blood T cell repertoires in COVID-19. As for the study in general: Sites across the United States, Italy and Spain contributed samples from acute and convalescent COVID-19. Sources were T cells, B-cell-depleted T cells, or PBMCs; the material itself was cDNA or gDNA.

Authors' methods: The authors estimated nucleated cell counts from reference gene primer amplification. Assay: immunoSEQ multiplex PCR; the TCRdb copy retains only in-frame clones and omits some. The V and J calls and clone size come from that table; D and trimming were worked out from the DNA. In the table there are about 82,000 clones, under 90% of which are singletons. The CDR3 runs to 15 residues. Trimming took 5 bases from V and 4 from J; bases not matched to a gene: 5. CDR1 is MNHEY and CDR2 is SMNVEV in the germline V gene (reference sequence). The chain has TRBV27 and TRBJ2-2, with 9 positions matching TRBD1. This clonotype was sampled from a man at least 80 years old with acute or convalescent COVID-19. Sequencing was carried out using peripheral blood. The CDR3 nucleotides read TGTGCCAGCAGTAATAACAGGGGGCTCACCGGGGAGCTGTTTTTT. As protein: CASSNNRGLTGELFF.